In its sample, the clone carrying this TCR beta chain was seen a few times. The data are from a study of Graves' ophthalmopathy and Graves' hyperthyroidism. New diagnoses, under 2 months' duration, and ages 18 to 65 characterized the hyperthyroidism patients. Patients were excluded if they had other autoimmune diseases or uncontrolled infections, and likewise if pregnancy or lactation applied. Germline lookup yields CDR1 MDHEN and CDR2 SYDVKM. V shed 2 bases and J 2 bases; nucleotides not matched to a gene: 6. The CDR3 spans 15 residues. As the template, RNA transcripts were used to amplify TCR beta CDR3 regions. First-round RT-PCR with HTBI primers preceded a second-round multiplex PCR. Via MiXCR, TCRdb re-called the multiplex PCR reads, giving one row per CDR3 protein. The sample lists over a million distinct CDR3 sequences, roughly 35% occurring once.

The receptor was derived from an adult man with Graves' hyperthyroidism. This sequence joins TRBV28 and TRBJ2-7; 7 bases align to TRBD1. Sequencing used peripheral blood or thyroid tissue (not recorded which). The CDR3 loop reads CASSLAGTATYEQYF. DNA of the CDR3: TGTGCCAGCAGTTTAGCCGGGACAGCTACCTACGAGCAGTACTTC.